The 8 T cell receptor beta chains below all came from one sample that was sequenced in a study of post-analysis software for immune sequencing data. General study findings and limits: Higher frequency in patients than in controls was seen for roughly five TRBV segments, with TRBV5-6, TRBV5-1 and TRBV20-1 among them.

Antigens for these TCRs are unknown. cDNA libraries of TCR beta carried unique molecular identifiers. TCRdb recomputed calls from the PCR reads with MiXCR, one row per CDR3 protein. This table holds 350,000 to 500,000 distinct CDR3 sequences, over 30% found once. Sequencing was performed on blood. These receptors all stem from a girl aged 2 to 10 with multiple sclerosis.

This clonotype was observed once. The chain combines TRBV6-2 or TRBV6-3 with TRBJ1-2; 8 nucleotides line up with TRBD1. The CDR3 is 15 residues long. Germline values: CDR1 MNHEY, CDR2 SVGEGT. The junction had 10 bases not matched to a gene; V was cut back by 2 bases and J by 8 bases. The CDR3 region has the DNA TGTGCCAGCAGTTACCACTCGGACAGGGTGGACGGCTACACCTTC. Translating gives CASSYHSDRVDGYTF.

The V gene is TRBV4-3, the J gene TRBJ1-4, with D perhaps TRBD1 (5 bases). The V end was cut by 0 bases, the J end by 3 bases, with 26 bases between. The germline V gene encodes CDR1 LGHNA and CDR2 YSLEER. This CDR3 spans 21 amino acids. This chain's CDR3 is CASSQDNMAGYNFPANEKLFF. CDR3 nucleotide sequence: TGCGCCAGCAGCCAAGATAACATGGCAGGGTACAACTTCCCAGCTAATGAAAAACTGTTTTTT.

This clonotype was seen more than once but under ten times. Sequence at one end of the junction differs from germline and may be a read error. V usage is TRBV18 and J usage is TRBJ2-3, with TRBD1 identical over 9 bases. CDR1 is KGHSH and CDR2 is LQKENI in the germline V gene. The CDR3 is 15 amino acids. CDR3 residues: CASSPPGQGTDTQYF. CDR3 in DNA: TGTGCCAGCTCACCACCGGGACAGGGAACAGATACACAGTATTTT.

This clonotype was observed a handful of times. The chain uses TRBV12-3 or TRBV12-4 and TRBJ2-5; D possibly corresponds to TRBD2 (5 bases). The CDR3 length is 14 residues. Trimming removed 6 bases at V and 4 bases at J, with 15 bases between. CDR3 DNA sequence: TGTGCCAGCAGCCCTTTCGAGGGCCGAGAGACCCAGTACTTC. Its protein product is CASSPFEGRETQYF.

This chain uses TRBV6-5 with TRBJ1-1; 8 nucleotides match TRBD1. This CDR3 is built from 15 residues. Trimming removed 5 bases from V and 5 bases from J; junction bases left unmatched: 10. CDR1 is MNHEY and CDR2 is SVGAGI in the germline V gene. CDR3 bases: TGTGCCAGCAGTGCTGGACAGGGTAGAAGGACTGAAGCTTTCTTT. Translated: CASSAGQGRRTEAFF.

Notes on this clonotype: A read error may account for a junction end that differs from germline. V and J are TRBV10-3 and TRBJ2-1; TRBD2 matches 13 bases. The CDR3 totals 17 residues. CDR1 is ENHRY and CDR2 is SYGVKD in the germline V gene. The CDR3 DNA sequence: TGTGCCATCAGATCGGACAGGGGGACTAGCGGGGACAATGAGCGGTTCTTC. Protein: CAIRSDRGTSGDNERFF.

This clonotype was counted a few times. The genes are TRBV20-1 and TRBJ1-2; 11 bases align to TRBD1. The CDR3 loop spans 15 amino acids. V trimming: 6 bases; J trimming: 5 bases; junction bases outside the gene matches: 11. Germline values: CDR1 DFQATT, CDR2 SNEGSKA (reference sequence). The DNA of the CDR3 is TGCAGTGCGATACCGGGACAGGGGGTAGGATATGGCTACACCTTC. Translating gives CSAIPGQGVGYGYTF.

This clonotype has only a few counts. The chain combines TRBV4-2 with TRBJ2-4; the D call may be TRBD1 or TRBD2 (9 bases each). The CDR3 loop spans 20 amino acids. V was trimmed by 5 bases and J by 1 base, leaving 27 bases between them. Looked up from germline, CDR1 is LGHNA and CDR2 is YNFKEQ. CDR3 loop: CASSDRDRETSGLAKNIQYF. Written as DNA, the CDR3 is TGTGCCAGCAGCGACCGGGACAGGGAGACTAGCGGACTGGCCAAAAACATTCAGTACTTC.